The rows below give T cell receptor beta chains drawn from one sample of a study of T-cell reconstitution after alpha-beta-depleted transplantation in children. TCRdb fed the PCR reads into MiXCR, producing one record per CDR3 protein. The sample consists of approximately 170,000 distinct CDR3 sequences, over 8.5% of them appearing once. The sample in question was PBMCs, obtained before TCRalphabeta/CD19-depleted stem cell transplant. These receptors were obtained from a boy younger than 10 with acute myeloid leukemia, due to receive a stem cell transplant. Both conserved end residues are part of each CDR3. A D gene is named only where the DNA matches it firmly. Size is omitted from some rows. Given values are once, few, many or a class for expanded clones.

TRBV20-1	TRBJ2-3	many	TRBD2	CSAQREDTQYF	TGCAGTGCTCAGCGGGAAGATACGCAGTATTTT
TRBV5-1	TRBJ2-7	many	TRBD1	CASSTGTGDYEQYF	TGCGCCAGCAGCACCGGGACAGGTGACTACGAGCAGTACTTC
TRBV7-9	TRBJ2-3	many	-	CASSSRVRDTQYF	TGTGCCAGCAGCTCCAGGGTGAGGGATACGCAGTATTTT
TRBV9	TRBJ1-6	many	-	CASSPSPHSGEPLHF	TGTGCCAGCAGCCCGAGCCCCCATTCGGGGGAGCCCCTCCACTTT
TRBV12-5	TRBJ2-3	many	-	CASGLSGTNTDTQYF	TGTGCTAGTGGTTTGTCAGGAACGAACACAGATACGCAGTATTTT
TRBV25-1	TRBJ2-7	many	-	CASSEADTYEQYF	TGTGCCAGCAGTGAAGCGGACACCTACGAGCAGTACTTC
TRBV27	TRBJ1-1	many	TRBD1	CASTPTGLTNTEAFF	TGTGCCAGCACCCCGACAGGGTTAACGAACACTGAAGCTTTCTTT
TRBV6-1	TRBJ2-5	many	-	CASTNFAPGLNLYQETQYF	TGTGCCAGCACCAACTTTGCACCGGGACTCAACTTGTACCAAGAGACCCAGTACTTC
TRBV4-1	TRBJ2-2	many	TRBD2	CASSPLSGRALGELFF	TGCGCCAGCAGCCCTCTGAGCGGGAGGGCCCTCGGGGAGCTGTTTTTT
TRBV7-9	TRBJ2-5	many	-	CASSLLGLQETQYF	TGTGCCAGCAGCTTGCTCGGACTGCAAGAGACCCAGTACTTC
TRBV19	TRBJ2-1	-	TRBD2	CASSTVAGGYNEQFF	TGTGCCAGTAGTACTGTAGCGGGGGGCTACAATGAGCAGTTCTTC
TRBV7-9	TRBJ2-1	many	TRBD2	CASRPQREFSYNEQFF	TGTGCCAGCAGACCGCAGCGGGAGTTTTCCTACAATGAGCAGTTCTTC
TRBV9	TRBJ2-5	many	TRBD1	CASTRGTAQETQYF	TGTGCCAGCACCAGGGGGACGGCTCAAGAGACCCAGTACTTC
TRBV6-6	TRBJ1-6	-	TRBD1	CASSYGTGPLHF	TGTGCCAGCAGTTACGGGACAGGGCCCCTCCACTTT
TRBV6-5	TRBJ2-1	many	TRBD2	CASSLHSTSGRAYNEQFF	TGTGCCAGCAGTCTCCACTCGACTAGCGGGAGGGCCTACAATGAGCAGTTCTTC
TRBV24-1	TRBJ2-3	many	TRBD2	CATSDTSGTSGSGTDTQYF	TGTGCCACCAGTGATACCTCCGGGACTAGCGGGAGTGGTACAGATACGCAGTATTTT
TRBV7-9	TRBJ2-1	many	-	CASTTGSNEQFF	TGTGCCAGCACCACGGGGTCCAATGAGCAGTTCTTC
TRBV7-9	TRBJ1-5	many	TRBD1	CASSLTGGNQPQHF	TGTGCCAGCAGCTTGACAGGGGGCAATCAGCCCCAGCATTTT
TRBV5-1	TRBJ2-1	many	TRBD2	CASSSPGLAGRSEQFF	TGCGCCAGCAGTTCCCCGGGACTAGCGGGGCGTAGTGAGCAGTTCTTC
TRBV29-1	TRBJ1-3	many	-	CSARQGTNSGNTIYF	TGCAGCGCACGGCAGGGTACCAACTCTGGAAACACCATATATTTT
TRBV5-6	TRBJ2-7	once	-	CASSLFGSGFHEQYF	TGTGCCAGCAGCTTGTTTGGTTCAGGGTTTCACGAGCAGTACTTC
TRBV3-1	TRBJ1-1	few	-	CASSPGVMNTEAFF	TGTGCCAGCAGCCCAGGGGTGATGAACACTGAAGCTTTCTTT
TRBV15	TRBJ1-2	many	TRBD1	CATSRVGGREAYGYTF	TGTGCCACCAGCAGAGTAGGGGGCCGGGAGGCATATGGCTACACCTTC
TRBV12-3/TRBV12-4	TRBJ2-7	many	-	CASSLSTGYEQYF	TGTGCCAGCAGTTTGTCGACAGGTTACGAGCAGTACTTC
TRBV4-1	TRBJ1-5	many	TRBD1	CASSLRQGFNQPQHF	TGCGCCAGCAGCCTACGACAGGGGTTCAATCAGCCCCAGCATTTT
TRBV7-8	TRBJ2-6	many	-	CASSLAPNSGANVLTF	TGTGCCAGCAGCTTAGCCCCCAACTCTGGGGCCAACGTCCTGACTTTC
TRBV5-5	TRBJ1-1	many	-	CASRTRVRENTEAFF	TGTGCCAGCAGGACCAGGGTTCGGGAGAACACTGAAGCTTTCTTT
TRBV5-1	TRBJ2-3	many	TRBD1	CASGLGQGSTDTQYF	TGCGCCAGCGGTTTGGGACAGGGGAGCACAGATACGCAGTATTTT
TRBV28	TRBJ1-3	many	-	CASSNIPHSGNTIYF	TGTGCCAGCAGCAACATCCCCCACTCTGGAAACACCATATATTTT
TRBV12-3/TRBV12-4	TRBJ2-3	many	TRBD2	CASSLTASGTLSDTQYF	TGTGCCAGCAGTTTAACGGCTAGCGGGACTCTCTCAGATACGCAGTATTTT
TRBV19	TRBJ2-1	-	-	CASSYTRGGPYNEQFF	TGTGCCAGTAGTTACACTCGGGGCGGGCCATACAATGAGCAGTTCTTC
TRBV12-3/TRBV12-4	TRBJ1-1	many	-	CASRQRGMNTEAFF	TGTGCCAGCAGACAACGAGGGATGAACACTGAAGCTTTCTTT
TRBV7-3	TRBJ2-3	many	-	CASSFRGADTQYF	TGTGCCAGCAGCTTCAGGGGCGCAGATACGCAGTATTTT
TRBV6-1	TRBJ1-2	many	-	CASSDWLSARGTAYGYTF	TGTGCCAGCAGTGATTGGTTATCGGCCAGGGGTACGGCATATGGCTACACCTTC
TRBV29-1	TRBJ2-2	many	-	CSVVADTGELFF	TGCAGCGTGGTAGCGGACACCGGGGAGCTGTTTTTT
TRBV6-1	TRBJ2-3	many	-	CASRKAGPILGGQYF	TGTGCCAGCAGGAAAGCCGGACCCATACTCGGGGGGCAGTATTTT
TRBV11-2	TRBJ1-2	many	-	CASRGTPVGGYTF	TGTGCCAGCCGCGGGACCCCTGTGGGTGGCTACACCTTC
TRBV21-1	TRBJ2-7	many	-	CASSKVEGVPGYEQYF	TGTGCCAGCAGCAAAGTAGAGGGAGTTCCCGGCTACGAGCAGTACTTC
TRBV12-3/TRBV12-4	TRBJ2-5	-	TRBD2	CASSRLTELAAPEETQYF	TGTGCCAGCAGTAGGTTGACAGAACTAGCGGCCCCAGAGGAGACCCAGTACTTC
TRBV29-1	TRBJ2-7	many	-	CSVVHLRQGIGEQYF	TGCAGCGTTGTCCACCTCCGCCAGGGGATTGGCGAGCAGTACTTC
TRBV6-5	TRBJ1-2	many	-	CATSQGLLGYTF	TGTGCCACCTCCCAGGGGCTACTTGGCTACACCTTC
TRBV5-1	TRBJ1-2	many	-	CASSDTLGNYGYTF	TGCGCCAGCAGCGACACCTTGGGGAACTATGGCTACACCTTC
TRBV28	TRBJ2-5	-	-	CAMGPGLTSNQETQYF	TGTGCCATGGGCCCCGGGCTCACGAGCAACCAAGAGACCCAGTACTTC
TRBV5-1	TRBJ2-1	many	TRBD2	CASSWLAGGYEQFF	TGCGCCAGCAGCTGGCTAGCGGGAGGGTATGAGCAGTTCTTC
TRBV5-1	TRBJ2-6	many	-	CASSFIRDMGRVSGANVLTF	TGCGCCAGCAGCTTCATCCGGGACATGGGGCGCGTTTCTGGGGCCAACGTCCTGACTTTC
TRBV6-5	TRBJ2-2	-	-	CASSYSGLTTGELFF	TGTGCCAGCAGTTACTCGGGCCTAACAACCGGGGAGCTGTTTTTT
TRBV2	TRBJ2-1	-	TRBD2	CASVPGLAGGNEQFF	TGTGCCAGCGTTCCGGGACTAGCGGGAGGAAATGAGCAGTTCTTC
TRBV14	TRBJ2-3	-	TRBD2	CASSQETEGGFTDTQYF	TGTGCCAGCAGCCAAGAGACGGAGGGAGGGTTCACAGATACGCAGTATTTT
TRBV19	TRBJ2-5	many	-	CASSMVGPPETQYF	TGTGCCAGTAGTATGGTGGGGCCCCCCGAGACCCAGTACTTC
TRBV5-5	TRBJ1-6	many	-	CASSFDPNSPLHF	TGTGCCAGCAGCTTCGATCCTAATTCACCCCTCCACTTT
TRBV20-1	TRBJ1-6	many	TRBD1	CSARRTGTVNSPLHF	TGCAGTGCCCGGAGGACAGGGACTGTTAATTCACCCCTCCACTTT
TRBV2	TRBJ1-2	-	TRBD1	CASWGYLPGQETNYGYTF	TGTGCCAGCTGGGGGTATCTTCCGGGACAGGAGACAAACTATGGCTACACCTTC
TRBV3-1	TRBJ1-2	many	TRBD1	CASSQLRWTGQGGYTF	TGTGCCAGCAGCCAGCTAAGATGGACAGGGCAAGGTGGCTACACCTTC